This TCR beta chain stems from a study of response to subunit inactivated influenza vaccine. Study-wide results and caveats: The authors put forward the suggestion that each seasonal influenza vaccination may bring in only a limited number of new T cells.

Only a few counts were recorded for this clonotype. Its antigen is still unknown. TCRdb called the RT-PCR reads again in MiXCR, with one record for every CDR3 protein. The table includes about half a million distinct CDR3 sequences, about 8% detected once. The CDR3 consists of 16 residues. Germline-derived CDR1 and CDR2 are SGHTA and FQGTGA. Trimming took 5 bases from V and 6 from J, leaving 19 bases between them. J is TRBJ2-2 and V is TRBV7-3; D might be TRBD2 (5 bases). This material consisted of PBMCs from blood, taken about 23 months after vaccination. The TCR was taken from a man aged 50-75 years who received an inactivated influenza vaccine. CDR3 sequence (DNA): TGTGCCAGCAGCCACCTCCGGGATCCAGCCGCCGGGGAGCTGTTTTTT. Translation gives CASSHLRDPAAGELFF.